These T cell receptor beta chains were read from a single sample in a study of shared clonotypes between healthy human individuals. The assay was immunoSEQ multiplex PCR, and TCRdb's table has in-frame clones only and misses some. This table holds more than 400,000 clones, approximately 95% found once. The sequenced material came from naive CD4+ T cells sorted from blood. The receptor source for this set is a woman aged 25 to 39 in good health. Both conserved end residues are part of each CDR3. A D gene is named only where the DNA matches it firmly.

D gene: NA; J gene: TRBJ2-7; V gene: TRBV5-1; CDR3 protein: CASRATRGPYEQYF
D gene: NA; J gene: TRBJ2-1; V gene: TRBV4-1; CDR3 protein: CASSQGGPRRVPFQFF
D gene: NA; J gene: TRBJ2-1; V gene: TRBV7-8; CDR3 protein: CASSLATLYNEQFF
D gene: NA; J gene: TRBJ2-7; V gene: TRBV28; CDR3 protein: CASSLFGGREQYF
D gene: NA; J gene: TRBJ2-3; V gene: TRBV7-2; CDR3 protein: CASSRASPSTDTQYF
D gene: NA; J gene: TRBJ2-7; V gene: TRBV5-4; CDR3 protein: CASSPPGPLSYEQYF
D gene: NA; J gene: TRBJ1-5; V gene: TRBV7-8; CDR3 protein: CASSLGAEGQPQHF
D gene: TRBD1; J gene: TRBJ2-7; V gene: TRBV6-6; CDR3 protein: CASTYRDRAIYEQYF
D gene: NA; J gene: TRBJ2-5; V gene: TRBV11-2; CDR3 protein: CASRDSQETQYF
D gene: NA; J gene: TRBJ2-5; V gene: TRBV5-4; CDR3 protein: CASSLSSEQETQYF
D gene: TRBD1; J gene: TRBJ2-7; V gene: TRBV7-6; CDR3 protein: CASSLSTGGNEQYF
D gene: NA; J gene: TRBJ2-2; V gene: TRBV7-3; CDR3 protein: CASSLRGGSGVNTGELFF
D gene: NA; J gene: TRBJ2-1; V gene: TRBV18; CDR3 protein: CASSPLGADEQFF
D gene: NA; J gene: TRBJ1-5; V gene: TRBV29-1; CDR3 protein: CSVGGQIGQPQHF
D gene: NA; J gene: TRBJ1-2; V gene: TRBV5-4; CDR3 protein: CASSWPPGGRGEGYTF
D gene: NA; J gene: TRBJ1-5; V gene: TRBV19; CDR3 protein: CASSIRFRGMSNQPQHF
D gene: NA; J gene: TRBJ1-2; V gene: TRBV28; CDR3 protein: CASSLQGRGYTF
D gene: TRBD2; J gene: TRBJ2-7; V gene: TRBV18; CDR3 protein: CASSKLVGRDSYEQYF
D gene: NA; J gene: TRBJ2-1; V gene: TRBV30; CDR3 protein: CAWSVGTGSEFF
D gene: NA; J gene: TRBJ2-5; V gene: TRBV27; CDR3 protein: CASSFRRRAGETQYF
D gene: TRBD2; J gene: TRBJ2-5; V gene: TRBV7-3; CDR3 protein: CASSSSGLAETQYF
D gene: NA; J gene: TRBJ1-4; V gene: TRBV28; CDR3 protein: CASSPSGLNEKLFF
D gene: TRBD1; J gene: TRBJ1-6; V gene: TRBV2; CDR3 protein: CASSQDRGRNSPLHF
D gene: NA; J gene: TRBJ2-7; V gene: TRBV11-2; CDR3 protein: CASSVGTGNSYEQYF
D gene: NA; J gene: TRBJ2-3; V gene: TRBV11-2; CDR3 protein: CASSLFLSVNPDTQYF
D gene: NA; J gene: TRBJ1-3; V gene: TRBV19; CDR3 protein: CASSPNGNRNTIYF
D gene: NA; J gene: TRBJ2-6; V gene: TRBV18; CDR3 protein: CASSPESISGANVLTF
D gene: TRBD1; J gene: TRBJ2-5; V gene: TRBV18; CDR3 protein: CASSLTGAGHQETQYF
D gene: NA; J gene: TRBJ2-3; V gene: TRBV2; CDR3 protein: CASSEEESSTDTQYF
D gene: NA; J gene: TRBJ2-3; V gene: TRBV4-1; CDR3 protein: CASSQRGFGGESSDTQYF
D gene: NA; J gene: TRBJ2-7; V gene: TRBV6-5; CDR3 protein: CASSYQGFSDEQYF
D gene: NA; J gene: TRBJ2-3; V gene: TRBV29-1; CDR3 protein: CSVERDTRFADTQYF
D gene: NA; J gene: TRBJ2-1; V gene: TRBV5-1; CDR3 protein: CASGPPGSYNEQFF
D gene: NA; J gene: TRBJ2-7; V gene: TRBV28; CDR3 protein: CASSLFGGRLWEQYF
D gene: TRBD1; J gene: TRBJ1-2; V gene: TRBV7-9; CDR3 protein: CASSLSLDRVNGYTF
D gene: TRBD1; J gene: TRBJ1-3; V gene: TRBV5-1; CDR3 protein: CASSGTGAGIYF
D gene: NA; J gene: TRBJ2-6; V gene: TRBV19; CDR3 protein: CASSIPGANVLTF
D gene: TRBD1; J gene: TRBJ2-2; V gene: TRBV6-6; CDR3 protein: CASRETGVRTGELFF
D gene: TRBD1; J gene: TRBJ2-1; V gene: TRBV28; CDR3 protein: CASSLWQGAHNEQFF
D gene: TRBD2; J gene: TRBJ2-2; V gene: TRBV5-6; CDR3 protein: CASSRSLAGGPTGELFF
D gene: TRBD1; J gene: TRBJ1-2; V gene: TRBV2; CDR3 protein: CASRREGAGYGYTF
D gene: TRBD1; J gene: TRBJ2-7; V gene: TRBV19; CDR3 protein: CASSRHQTGSSYEQYF
D gene: TRBD1; J gene: TRBJ1-3; V gene: TRBV18; CDR3 protein: CASSSGQGSSGNTIYF
D gene: NA; J gene: TRBJ2-3; V gene: TRBV9; CDR3 protein: CASSRTGNWGDTQYF
D gene: NA; J gene: TRBJ2-3; V gene: TRBV27; CDR3 protein: CASSYREPSTDTQYF
D gene: NA; J gene: TRBJ1-2; V gene: TRBV25-1; CDR3 protein: CASSELGGDYGYTF
D gene: TRBD1; J gene: TRBJ1-2; V gene: TRBV6-5; CDR3 protein: CASSSGQGVTGYTF
D gene: NA; J gene: TRBJ2-7; V gene: TRBV28; CDR3 protein: CASSLVAHGEQYF
D gene: NA; J gene: TRBJ1-2; V gene: TRBV28; CDR3 protein: CASSSFSGTGLYGYTF
D gene: NA; J gene: TRBJ1-6; V gene: TRBV27; CDR3 protein: CASRPLDNSPLHF
D gene: TRBD2; J gene: TRBJ2-7; V gene: TRBV5-1; CDR3 protein: CASSWPGGSAEQYF
D gene: TRBD2; J gene: TRBJ2-1; V gene: TRBV2; CDR3 protein: CASRVTSLGFSEQFF
D gene: NA; J gene: TRBJ2-5; V gene: TRBV5-4; CDR3 protein: CASSLGQEETQYF
D gene: TRBD2; J gene: TRBJ2-1; V gene: TRBV5-5; CDR3 protein: CASRIAGLSYNEQFF
D gene: TRBD1; J gene: TRBJ1-2; V gene: TRBV28; CDR3 protein: CASSSWTGRANYGYTF
D gene: NA; J gene: TRBJ1-2; V gene: TRBV7-2; CDR3 protein: CASSRDHYGYTF
D gene: TRBD1; J gene: TRBJ1-2; V gene: TRBV28; CDR3 protein: CASSLLDGTGVGYGYTF